Below are 11 T cell receptor beta chains sequenced from a single sample in a study of CD8+ T cells in alopecia areata. The treatment denotes: oral pan-JAK inhibitor, 5-10 mg twice daily. Once RNA had been extracted, it was reverse transcribed into cDNA to act as the sequencing template. Using immunoSEQ multiplex PCR, the repertoire was profiled, and TCRdb retains in-frame clones only, with some absent. Among over 100,000 clones, 53% were seen once, and the ten largest hold approximately 0.5%. The source was CD4+ T cells sorted from blood, collected at week 4, from a patient treated with tofacitinib. The receptor source for this set is a human donor with alopecia areata.

The chain is built from TRBV29-1 and TRBJ1-2; D perhaps matches TRBD1 (5 bases). The CDR3 is made up of 12 amino acids. Germline CDR1 SQVTM, CDR2 ANQGSEA. V gave up 3 bases and J gave up 10 bases, with 15 bases separating them. The CDR3 region has the DNA TGCAGCGTTGAGGGTGCCGGGACGGCCTACACCTTC. Translation: CSVEGAGTAYTF.

V usage is TRBV4-2 and J usage is TRBJ2-7; 15 nucleotides agree with TRBD2. This CDR3 spans 17 amino acids. V gave up 4 bases and J gave up 2 bases; unmatched junction bases: 6. Per the germline V gene, CDR1 is LGHNA and CDR2 is YNFKEQ. CDR3 amino acids: CASSPLGTSGRTYEQYF. In DNA form, the CDR3 reads TGTGCCAGCAGCCCTCTCGGGACTAGCGGGAGGACCTACGAGCAGTACTTC.

This clone was seen a handful of times. The same CDR3 also results from other DNA sequences found in this sample. V usage is TRBV10-3 and J usage is TRBJ2-3; no firm D call. V lost 6 bases, J lost 0 bases, and 1 base lay in between. Per germline, CDR1 ENHRY and CDR2 SYGVKD. The CDR3 spans 11 residues. DNA for the CDR3: TGTGCCATCAGCAGCACAGATACGCAGTATTTT. Translated, it gives CAISSTDTQYF.

This clone was counted between two and nine times. The chain links TRBV7-9 to TRBJ1-1; no definite D call. The V gene lost 6 bases and the J gene lost 4 bases, with 18 bases spanning the gap. The CDR3 is 15 amino acids. The germline V gene encodes CDR1 SEHNR and CDR2 FQNEAQ (reference sequence). The CDR3: CASRSNRDPFTEAFF. The CDR3 DNA sequence: TGTGCCAGCAGATCAAACCGGGATCCATTCACTGAAGCTTTCTTT.

This clone was picked up a small number of times. This chain uses TRBV6-5 with TRBJ1-1, with 7 bases aligning to TRBD1. V was pared by 4 bases and J by 2 bases, with 4 bases of the junction left unmatched. This CDR3 comprises 14 residues. In germline, CDR1 is MNHEY, CDR2 SVGAGI. The CDR3 coding sequence is TGTGCCAGCAGTTCAATAGGGGGCAACACTGAAGCTTTCTTT. This encodes CASSSIGGNTEAFF.

This chain links TRBV30 with TRBJ2-5; D is unclear. The CDR3 has 10 residues. V lost 5 bases, J lost 2 bases, and 3 bases lay in between. CDR1 is GTSNPN and CDR2 is SVGIG in the germline V gene (reference sequence). The CDR3: CAWGQETQYF. DNA for the CDR3: TGTGCCTGGGGACAAGAGACCCAGTACTTC.

This chain joins TRBV30 and TRBJ2-1, with D maybe TRBD2 (5 bases). The V and J ends lost 2 bases and 6 bases respectively, with 11 bases between them. Germline CDR1 GTSNPN, CDR2 SVGIG (reference sequence). The CDR3 has 13 amino acids. The CDR3 sequence: CAWSNGGVNEQFF. The CDR3 DNA reads as TGTGCCTGGAGTAACGGAGGAGTCAATGAGCAGTTCTTC.

The chain is built from TRBV29-1 and TRBJ2-3; possibly TRBD1 or TRBD2 for D (5 bases each). Germline CDR1 is SQVTM and CDR2 is ANQGSEA. This CDR3 has 14 residues. V lost 2 bases, J lost 5 bases, and 14 bases lay in between. The CDR3 sequence is CSVEPHRGLDTQYF. The DNA of the CDR3 is TGCAGCGTTGAACCACACCGGGGCCTAGATACGCAGTATTTT.

The chain has TRBV5-1 and TRBJ2-5, with TRBD1 matching over 7 bases. J gave up 3 bases and V 2 bases, and 1 base lay outside the gene matches. The CDR3 has 13 residues. CDR1 SGHRS and CDR2 YFSETQ come from the germline V gene. CDR3 sequence reads: CASSLTGEETQYF. The CDR3 nucleotides are TGCGCCAGCAGCTTAACAGGGGAAGAGACCCAGTACTTC.

This clone was seen a handful of times. V usage is TRBV7-2 and J usage is TRBJ2-6; unclear D gene. CDR3 length: 13 residues. Germline V gene lookup returns CDR1 SGHTA and CDR2 FQGNSA. V gave up 2 bases and J gave up 4 bases, with 3 bases separating them. CDR3 protein: CASSLQGANVLTF. CDR3 sequence (DNA): TGTGCCAGCAGCTTACAGGGGGCCAACGTCCTGACTTTC. Full variable domain (missing parts from reference TRBV7-2 and TRBJ2-6): GAGVSQSPSNKVTEKGKDVELRCDPISGHTALYWYRQSLGQGLEFLIYFQGNSAPDKSGLPSDRFSAERTGGSVSTLTIQRTQQEDSAVYLCASSLQGANVLTFGAGSRLTVL.

The chain joins TRBV14 to TRBJ2-7; tentative D call: TRBD2 (6 bases). Trimming removed 4 bases at V and 3 bases at J, with 10 bases between. The germline V gene encodes CDR1 SGHDN and CDR2 FVKESK. The CDR3 covers 13 residues. The CDR3 DNA follows: TGTGCCAGCAGCCTAGGACTAAACTACGAGCAGTACTTC. Its protein is CASSLGLNYEQYF.